This record looks at one T cell receptor (beta chain) sequence and its context. Its antigen remains unknown. The sample originates from a study of OX40 agonist ivuxolimab in advanced cancers. Study summary: Participants, about 83% male, averaged roughly 60 years of age, ranging from about 23 to 80. General study results and limits: Dosing at 0.1 to 3.0 mg/kg was accompanied by clonal expansion of CD4+ and CD8+ blood T cells by week 6. The study did not work out the antigen specificity of the expanded peripheral T cells.

CDR1 LNHDA and CDR2 SQIVND come from the germline V gene (reference sequence). The CDR3 loop spans 16 amino acids. The V gene lost 0 bases and the J gene lost 4 bases, with 15 bases spanning the gap. The repertoire was sequenced with immunoSEQ multiplex PCR; TCRdb's copy has only in-frame clones and lacks some. The table has about 48,000 clones, around nine tenths seen once; the top ten hold 25% to 40%. This sequence joins TRBV19 and TRBJ2-5; the D is unclear. The sequence came from an adult with an advanced solid tumor such as melanoma, head and neck, liver or kidney cancer. The source material was CD4+ or CD8+ T cells sorted from blood, sampled in a trial of the OX40 agonist ivuxolimab. CDR3 sequence: CASSIDLFGRSETQYF. The CDR3, as DNA: TGTGCCAGTAGTATAGATCTATTCGGCAGATCAGAGACCCAGTACTTC.